This TCR beta chain was identified during a study of CD8 T cells in ankylosing spondylitis. V was clipped by 0 bases and J by 7 bases; unmatched bases: 6. CDR3 size: 16 residues. Germline lookup yields CDR1 SGHRS and CDR2 YFSETQ. A single record per CDR3 protein comes from TCRdb applying MiXCR to the 5' RACE reads. The sample holds 200,000 to 250,000 distinct CDR3 sequences, about 10% seen once. This clonotype was seen repeatedly, ten times or more. The chain couples TRBV5-1 to TRBJ1-6; 8 nucleotides line up with TRBD1. The source material was blood, either unsorted or a sorted T cell fraction (not recorded which). This TCR derives from a male donor with ankylosing spondylitis or in good health (not recorded which). CDR3 sequence: CASSLVGTGYNSPLHF. The CDR3 DNA reads TGCGCCAGCAGCTTGGTCGGGACAGGTTACAATTCACCCCTCCACTTT.